What follows describes a single TCR beta chain. CDR1 is MNHEY and CDR2 is SMNVEV in the germline V gene (reference sequence). This CDR3 contains 15 residues. With 7 bases clipped from V and 2 bases from J, the junction kept 6 bases outside the gene matches. TCRdb keeps only in-frame clones here, not all; method: immunoSEQ multiplex PCR. The sample has around 160,000 clones, under 95% seen once. The entry originates in a study of control samples from healthy donors and cancer patients. This rearrangement joins TRBV27 to TRBJ2-1; 9 positions match TRBD1. The receptor's source is a man aged 18 to 30 in good health. Sequencing was done on a sample of blood. As DNA, the CDR3 is TGTGCCAGCACCCACGGGACAGGGACCTACAATGAGCAGTTCTTC. Translating it yields CASTHGTGTYNEQFF.